A selection of T cell receptor beta chains follows, all from one sample in a study of blood T cell repertoires in COVID-19. This table comes from immunoSEQ multiplex PCR, and its TCRdb copy is limited to in-frame clones, with some not included. The sample has more than 300,000 clones, roughly 90% seen once. What was sequenced was peripheral blood. These receptors originate from a man between 18 and 35 years old who had recovered from COVID-19. The CDR3 runs from the conserved cysteine through the conserved F or W. The D gene is left open where the match is weak. Only part of the rows carry a size: once, few, many, or a class if the clone is expanded.

v_call	clone_size	j_call	d_call	cdr3_nt	cdr3_aa
TRBV18	once	TRBJ2-3	.	TGTGCCAGCTCACGGGGAGATAGCCTCGAAGGGAATACGCAGTATTTT	CASSRGDSLEGNTQYF
TRBV29-1	once	TRBJ2-1	TRBD2	TGCAGCGTTGAACTAGCGGGGGACCCGAGGCAGTTCTTC	CSVELAGDPRQFF
TRBV7-9	.	TRBJ1-1	TRBD1	TGTGCCAGCAGCCAGATCAACCGACAGGGTCGGAACACTGAAGCTTTCTTT	CASSQINRQGRNTEAFF
TRBV6-6	.	TRBJ2-3	TRBD2	TGTGCCAGCAGCCTAGCGGGGGGCCACACAGATACGCAGTATTTT	CASSLAGGHTDTQYF
TRBV19	.	TRBJ1-1	.	TGTGCCAGTATATGGCAGGGGCCGAACACTGAAGCTTTCTTT	CASIWQGPNTEAFF
TRBV19	once	TRBJ2-7	TRBD2	TGTGCCAGTAGTCCGAGCGGGATGAGCTCCTACGAGCAGTACTTC	CASSPSGMSSYEQYF
TRBV7-3	.	TRBJ2-1	TRBD2	TGTGCCAGCAGCCAAAGGGCGGGACTAGCCTACAATGAGCAGTTCTTC	CASSQRAGLAYNEQFF
TRBV5-1	.	TRBJ2-7	.	TGCGCCAGCAGCCCCTTGTGGGGCGACGGGGGCTACGAGCAGTACTTC	CASSPLWGDGGYEQYF
TRBV6-4	.	TRBJ1-2	.	TGTGCCAGCAGCCCAGGGGCAGGGAACTATGGCTACACCTTC	CASSPGAGNYGYTF
TRBV7-9	.	TRBJ2-1	TRBD2	TGTGCCACCGTTAGCGGGGGCTCCTACAATGAGCAGTTCTTC	CATVSGGSYNEQFF
TRBV5-1	once	TRBJ1-1	.	TGCGCCAGCAGCTTGGGGACAGCTAACACTGAAGCTTTCTTT	CASSLGTANTEAFF
TRBV3-1/TRBV3-2	.	TRBJ2-5	TRBD2	TGTGCCAGCAGCCAAAGGACTAGCGGTCAAGAGACCCAGTACTTC	CASSQRTSGQETQYF
TRBV6-5	.	TRBJ1-5	.	TGTGCCAGCAGCCCCTCAGGGTATACGAATCAGCCCCAGCATTTT	CASSPSGYTNQPQHF
TRBV6-1	few	TRBJ1-1	.	TGTGCCAGCAGTGAACGGCCATTGGGGGCCTCATACACTGAAGCTTTCTTT	CASSERPLGASYTEAFF
TRBV18	.	TRBJ2-2	.	TGTGCCAGCTCACCGCTACCGGGACAGAACACCGGGGAGCTGTTTTTT	CASSPLPGQNTGELFF
TRBV4-2	.	TRBJ2-5	.	TGTGCCAGCAGCCAAGATATTAGGAGGGGGGGCGGGAGAGAGACCCAGTACTTC	CASSQDIRRGGGRETQYF
TRBV7-9	.	TRBJ2-1	.	TGTGCCAGCAGCTTGCTCAGTAATGAGCAGTTCTTC	CASSLLSNEQFF
TRBV5-4	.	TRBJ1-1	.	TGTGCCAGCAGCTTGGCGGGGGGCAGGGAAGCTTTCTTT	CASSLAGGREAFF
TRBV2	.	TRBJ1-6	TRBD1	TGTGCCAGCAGTGAAGCGCTTCTGTGGACAGGGGTGTATTCACCCCTCCACTTT	CASSEALLWTGVYSPLHF
TRBV27	.	TRBJ2-7	TRBD2	TGTGCCAGCAGTTTATCGAGAGGAGCTAGCGGGAGCTACGAGCAGTACTTC	CASSLSRGASGSYEQYF
TRBV4-1	.	TRBJ1-1	TRBD1	TGCGCCAGCAGCCAACCCGGGACAGGGAGAGCAAACACTGAAGCTTTCTTT	CASSQPGTGRANTEAFF
TRBV11-2	.	TRBJ2-3	TRBD2	TGTGCCAGCAGCCTTCCCGGACTAGCGGGACGTACAGATACGCAGTATTTT	CASSLPGLAGRTDTQYF
TRBV19	.	TRBJ1-1	.	TGTGCCAGTAATCGAGCAGGATACACTGAAGCTTTCTTT	CASNRAGYTEAFF
TRBV2	.	TRBJ1-2	.	TGTGCCAGCACTCTAAGGCCGGACAACAACTATGGCTACACCTTC	CASTLRPDNNYGYTF
TRBV3-1/TRBV3-2	.	TRBJ1-1	.	TGTGCCAGCAGCTCTACCTGGTCGACAGCTGAAGCTTTCTTT	CASSSTWSTAEAFF
TRBV5-1	.	TRBJ2-3	.	TGCGCCAGCAGCTTCAGCGGGCTGGTTAGCACAGATACGCAGTATTTT	CASSFSGLVSTDTQYF
TRBV6-5	once	TRBJ2-7	TRBD1	TGTGCCAGCAGCCCCACGACAGGGTCAAGAGAGCAGTACTTC	CASSPTTGSREQYF
TRBV6-1	.	TRBJ1-2	.	TGTGCCAGCAGTGAAACCCGTACAGGATCCTATGGCTACACCTTC	CASSETRTGSYGYTF
TRBV6-5	.	TRBJ2-1	TRBD1	TGTGCCAGCAGTTACCGGGACAGTAGGCTGTTCTTC	CASSYRDSRLFF
TRBV7-9	.	TRBJ1-2	TRBD1	TGTGCCAGCAGCCCGGGACAGGGTAATGGCTACACCTTC	CASSPGQGNGYTF
TRBV27	.	TRBJ2-2	.	TGTGCCAGCAGTTTAAGCGTAACCACCGGGGAGCTGTTTTTT	CASSLSVTTGELFF
TRBV6-6	.	TRBJ2-1	TRBD2	TGTGCCAGCAGTTTCGGCGGGAGCAGCTACAATGAGCAGTTCTTC	CASSFGGSSYNEQFF
TRBV29-1	.	TRBJ2-7	.	TGCAGCGTTCTACTGGACACCTCCTACGAGCAGTACTTC	CSVLLDTSYEQYF
TRBV4-3	.	TRBJ2-7	TRBD2	TGCGCCAGCAGCCATTTCGGGACTAGAGTATACGAGCAGTACTTC	CASSHFGTRVYEQYF
TRBV5-1	.	TRBJ1-4	.	TGCGCCAGCAGCTTAGACAGCACTAATGAAAAACTGTTTTTT	CASSLDSTNEKLFF
TRBV4-3	.	TRBJ2-7	.	TGCGCCAGCAGCCAAGGACAACTCGCCTCCTACGAGCAGTACTTC	CASSQGQLASYEQYF
TRBV7-9	.	TRBJ1-1	.	TGTGCCAGCAGCTTAGGGGGGCTAGCTTTCTTT	CASSLGGLAFF
TRBV6-5	once	TRBJ1-1	TRBD1	TGTGCCAGCAGCCTGACAGGGAGTATGGACACTGAAGCTTTCTTT	CASSLTGSMDTEAFF
TRBV6-1	.	TRBJ2-5	.	TGTGCCAGCAGTGCAGGGGTAAGAGAGACCCAGTACTTC	CASSAGVRETQYF
TRBV30	.	TRBJ2-5	.	TGTGCCTGGAGTGTAGGACACGCCCAAGAGACCCAGTACTTC	CAWSVGHAQETQYF
TRBV23-1	.	TRBJ1-1	.	TGCGCCAGCAGTCATTCCCGGGGGGGACTATGGGGCCTTTCTTCGAACACTGAAGCTTTCTTT	CASSHSRGGLWGLSSNTEAFF
TRBV10-3	.	TRBJ1-2	TRBD1	TGTGCCATCAGTGAACGGGGACAGGAGAGCGATGGCTACACCTTC	CAISERGQESDGYTF
TRBV18	.	TRBJ1-2	TRBD1	TGTGCCAGCTCACTTCCGACAGGGGGCTTTCTTGATGGCTACACCTTC	CASSLPTGGFLDGYTF
TRBV29-1	.	TRBJ1-1	.	TGCAGCGTTGGACTATCCTGGGGTGAAGCTTTCTTT	CSVGLSWGEAFF
TRBV6-5	.	TRBJ2-4	TRBD1	TGTGCCAGCCGACAGGGGGGGAGAAACATTCAGTACTTC	CASRQGGRNIQYF
TRBV13	few	TRBJ2-5	.	TGTGCCAGCAGCTTACGGGGGACCCAGTACTTC	CASSLRGTQYF
TRBV4-1	.	TRBJ2-1	TRBD2	TGCGCCAGCAGCCAAGGGACTAGCGGGACTGATGAGCAGTTCTTC	CASSQGTSGTDEQFF
TRBV9	.	TRBJ2-1	.	TGTGCCAGCAGCCCCAAAGGGGGGGATTACAATGAGCAGTTCTTC	CASSPKGGDYNEQFF
TRBV19	.	TRBJ2-7	TRBD2	TGTGCCAGTAGTGGAAGCGGGAGGGCCGGCGGCGAGCAGTACTTC	CASSGSGRAGGEQYF